A selection of T cell receptor beta chains follows, all from one sample in a study of early T cells in non-severe SARS-CoV-2 infection. TCRdb reanalysed the 5' RACE reads using MiXCR and keeps one entry per CDR3 protein. The table includes roughly 65,000 distinct CDR3 sequences, 11% detected once. Input material: whole blood. These receptors were obtained from an adult who was a healthcare worker with PCR-confirmed SARS-CoV-2 infection or an uninfected control (not recorded which). The CDR3 runs from the conserved cysteine through the conserved F or W. D genes are given only for firm matches. A row's size may be missing; if present it is once, few, many or a size class.

>TRBV20-1|TRBJ2-7|TRBD1|many
CSATPGQGTYEQYF
TGCAGTGCTACCCCGGGACAGGGTACCTACGAGCAGTACTTC
>TRBV20-1|TRBJ2-7|TRBD2|many
CSAPGIAGGPLEQYF
TGCAGTGCTCCTGGAATAGCGGGAGGGCCTTTAGAGCAGTACTTC
>TRBV18|TRBJ1-2|NA|NA
CASSPNTGNYGYTF
TGTGCCAGCTCACCGAATACAGGGAACTATGGCTACACCTTC
>TRBV3-1|TRBJ2-7|TRBD2|NA
CASSTMSGTSRYEQYF
TGTGCCAGCAGCACGATGTCCGGGACTAGCCGCTACGAGCAGTACTTC
>TRBV4-1|TRBJ2-3|TRBD1|few
CASRTLGTGQDTQYF
TGCGCCAGCAGGACCCTTGGGACAGGGCAAGATACGCAGTATTTT
>TRBV28|TRBJ2-1|TRBD2|NA
CASTGSGRSSYNEQFF
TGTGCCAGCACCGGTAGCGGGAGGAGCTCCTACAATGAGCAGTTCTTC
>TRBV7-2|TRBJ2-1|NA|NA
CASSSMHSSNEQFF
TGTGCCAGCAGCTCTATGCATAGTAGCAATGAGCAGTTCTTC
>TRBV12-3/TRBV12-4|TRBJ1-5|TRBD1|many
CASSLEGTVFQPQHF
TGTGCCAGCAGTTTAGAGGGGACAGTTTTTCAGCCCCAGCATTTT
>TRBV4-2|TRBJ1-5|NA|NA
CASSQEGDQPQHF
TGTGCCAGCAGCCAAGAAGGCGATCAGCCCCAGCATTTT
>TRBV20-1|TRBJ2-7|NA|NA
CSAQLTRAATYEQYF
TGCAGTGCCCAACTCACACGGGCTGCCACCTACGAGCAGTACTTC
>TRBV7-9|TRBJ2-1|NA|few
CASSLGALGRGNNEQFF
TGTGCCAGCAGCTTAGGTGCTTTGGGGCGAGGAAACAATGAGCAGTTCTTC
>TRBV3-1|TRBJ1-2|NA|many
CASSQIGGSYGYTF
TGTGCCAGCAGCCAAATAGGGGGATCTTATGGCTACACCTTC
>TRBV28|TRBJ1-1|NA|few
CASSLVFSEAFF
TGTGCCAGCAGTTTGGTTTTCTCTGAAGCTTTCTTT
>TRBV27|TRBJ2-3|NA|few
CASTERQVLSGTDTQYF
TGTGCCAGCACCGAGAGACAGGTCTTAAGTGGTACAGATACGCAGTATTTT
>TRBV11-3|TRBJ2-5|TRBD1|NA
CASSTGTEEETQYF
TGTGCCAGCAGCACCGGGACAGAAGAAGAGACCCAGTACTTC
>TRBV6-2/TRBV6-3|TRBJ1-5|TRBD1|few
CASRSRGDQPQHF
TGTGCCAGCAGATCCAGGGGGGACCAGCCCCAGCATTTT
>TRBV21-1|TRBJ2-1|NA|NA
CASSGREGSFF
TGTGCCAGCAGTGGAAGGGAGGGTTCGTTCTTC
>TRBV20-1|TRBJ1-4|NA|many
CSARDLRGEEKLFF
TGCAGTGCTAGAGATCTGAGAGGGGAGGAAAAACTGTTTTTT
>TRBV2|TRBJ2-7|TRBD2|once
CASRSSGAVRSYEQYF
TGTGCCAGCAGGTCAAGCGGGGCTGTTAGATCCTACGAGCAGTACTTC
>TRBV6-5|TRBJ2-7|NA|few
CASSWQQGAGYEQYF
TGTGCCAGCAGTTGGCAACAGGGAGCAGGCTACGAGCAGTACTTC
>TRBV12-3/TRBV12-4|TRBJ2-4|TRBD1|few
CASSPGTAQNIQYF
TGTGCCAGCAGTCCCGGGACAGCGCAAAACATTCAGTACTTC
>TRBV27|TRBJ2-7|TRBD2|NA
CASSLSGTSVYEQYF
TGTGCCAGCAGTTTATCCGGGACTAGCGTTTACGAGCAGTACTTC
>TRBV12-3/TRBV12-4|TRBJ2-1|NA|many
CASSWGAHEQFF
TGTGCCAGCAGCTGGGGGGCCCATGAGCAGTTCTTC
>TRBV11-3|TRBJ2-1|TRBD2|few
CASSFGTSELNEQFF
TGTGCCAGCAGCTTTGGGACTAGCGAGCTCAATGAGCAGTTCTTC
>TRBV12-3/TRBV12-4|TRBJ2-1|NA|many
CASSLKGGEQFF
TGTGCCAGCAGTCTTAAGGGTGGTGAGCAGTTCTTC
>TRBV5-6|TRBJ1-2|NA|NA
CASSRAVEHGYTF
TGTGCCAGCAGCAGGGCGGTTGAGCATGGCTACACCTTC
>TRBV5-1|TRBJ1-2|TRBD1|NA
CASSLVTGGNYGYTF
TGCGCCAGCAGCTTGGTGACAGGGGGCAACTATGGCTACACCTTC
>TRBV7-6|TRBJ2-3|NA|NA
CASSGRVGTDTQYF
TGTGCCAGCAGTGGCCGGGTTGGCACAGATACGCAGTATTTT
>TRBV6-4|TRBJ2-2|TRBD1|NA
CASRPGQGTGELFF
TGTGCCAGCAGGCCGGGACAGGGGACCGGGGAGCTGTTTTTT
>TRBV6-6|TRBJ2-7|NA|few
CASSYSMAGSYEQYF
TGTGCCAGCAGTTACTCGATGGCCGGCTCCTACGAGCAGTACTTC
>TRBV5-6|TRBJ2-5|NA|many
CASSPDSQEPRETQYF
TGTGCCAGCAGTCCAGACTCCCAAGAGCCTCGGGAGACCCAGTACTTC
>TRBV6-5|TRBJ1-2|TRBD1|few
CASSRDRGYGYTF
TGTGCCAGCAGTCGGGACAGGGGCTATGGCTACACCTTC
>TRBV29-1|TRBJ2-5|NA|few
CSVGVETQYF
TGCAGCGTTGGGGTAGAGACCCAGTACTTC
>TRBV11-2|TRBJ2-7|NA|few
CASSIGSGSYEQYF
TGTGCCAGCAGCATCGGGAGCGGCTCCTACGAGCAGTACTTC
>TRBV12-3/TRBV12-4|TRBJ2-2|NA|NA
CASRGGAGELFF
TGTGCCAGCAGGGGGGGAGCCGGGGAGCTGTTTTTT
>TRBV11-2|TRBJ2-5|TRBD2|NA
CASSLASGRAGETQYF
TGTGCCAGCAGCTTGGCTAGCGGGAGGGCCGGGGAGACCCAGTACTTC
>TRBV20-1|TRBJ2-1|NA|many
CSARVWRSYNEQFF
TGCAGTGCTAGAGTCTGGCGGTCCTACAATGAGCAGTTCTTC
>TRBV3-1|TRBJ2-1|TRBD2|few
CASSQDLAGGSNEQFF
TGTGCCAGCAGCCAAGATCTAGCGGGAGGTTCTAATGAGCAGTTCTTC
>TRBV20-1|TRBJ2-7|NA|few
CSARSPGSSYEQYF
TGCAGTGCTAGATCACCGGGGAGCTCCTACGAGCAGTACTTC
>TRBV10-3|TRBJ2-2|TRBD1|many
CAISEFSGQGTSELFF
TGTGCCATCAGTGAATTTTCGGGACAGGGGACGTCTGAGCTGTTTTTT
>TRBV20-1|TRBJ1-1|NA|NA
CSASFANAHEAFF
TGCAGTGCTAGCTTCGCCAACGCCCACGAAGCTTTCTTT
>TRBV20-1|TRBJ2-5|TRBD1|NA
CSARFAGGEGETQYF
TGCAGTGCTAGATTCGCAGGGGGCGAAGGAGAGACCCAGTACTTC
>TRBV11-1|TRBJ1-1|NA|NA
CASSFTHRAEAFF
TGTGCCAGCAGCTTCACCCATCGGGCTGAAGCTTTCTTT
>TRBV20-1|TRBJ2-3|NA|NA
CSARDARGGTKDTQYF
TGCAGTGCTAGAGATGCGCGAGGCGGGACGAAAGATACGCAGTATTTT
>TRBV19|TRBJ2-1|NA|few
CASSIGVGNEQFF
TGTGCCAGTAGTATCGGAGTGGGGAATGAGCAGTTCTTC
>TRBV2|TRBJ2-1|NA|many
CASEGRDNEQFF
TGTGCCAGCGAGGGACGGGACAATGAGCAGTTCTTC
>TRBV2|TRBJ2-2|NA|NA
CASRWGDANTGELFF
TGTGCCAGCAGATGGGGAGACGCGAACACCGGGGAGCTGTTTTTT
>TRBV4-3|TRBJ2-2|TRBD2|few
CASSEPPLAGAGELFF
TGCGCCAGCAGCGAACCCCCCTTAGCGGGAGCCGGGGAGCTGTTTTTT
>TRBV12-5|TRBJ2-1|NA|few
CASGFDPDHNEQFF
TGTGCTAGTGGTTTCGATCCAGACCACAATGAGCAGTTCTTC
>TRBV30|TRBJ1-2|TRBD1|NA
CAWDRGLHF
TGTGCCTGGGACAGGGGTTTACACTTC